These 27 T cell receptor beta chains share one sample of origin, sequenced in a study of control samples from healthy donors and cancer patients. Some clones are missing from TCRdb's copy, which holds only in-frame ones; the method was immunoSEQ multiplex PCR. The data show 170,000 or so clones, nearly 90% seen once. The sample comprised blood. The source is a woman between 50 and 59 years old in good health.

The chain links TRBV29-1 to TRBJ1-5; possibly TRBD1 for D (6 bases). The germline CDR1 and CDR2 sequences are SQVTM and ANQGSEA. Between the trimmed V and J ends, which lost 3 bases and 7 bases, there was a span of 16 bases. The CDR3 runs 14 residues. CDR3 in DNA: TGCAGCGTTGAGATAGGGGGTTCGGGGCAGCCCCAGCATTTT. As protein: CSVEIGGSGQPQHF.

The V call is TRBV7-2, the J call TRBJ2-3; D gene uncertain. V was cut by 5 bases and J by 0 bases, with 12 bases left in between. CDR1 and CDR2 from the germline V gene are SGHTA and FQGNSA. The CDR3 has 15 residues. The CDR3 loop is CASSPDFTSTDTQYF. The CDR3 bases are TGTGCCAGCAGCCCAGACTTTACTAGCACAGATACGCAGTATTTT.

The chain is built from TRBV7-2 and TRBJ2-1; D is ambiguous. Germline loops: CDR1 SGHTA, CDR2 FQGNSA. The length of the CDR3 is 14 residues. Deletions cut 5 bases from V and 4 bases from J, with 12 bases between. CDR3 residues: CASSGTMGYNEQFF. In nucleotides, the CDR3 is TGTGCCAGCAGCGGTACTATGGGGTACAATGAGCAGTTCTTC. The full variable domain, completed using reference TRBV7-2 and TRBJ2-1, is GAGVSQSPSNKVTEKGKDVELRCDPISGHTALYWYRQSLGQGLEFLIYFQGNSAPDKSGLPSDRFSAERTGGSVSTLTIQRTQQEDSAVYLCASSGTMGYNEQFFGPGTRLTVL.

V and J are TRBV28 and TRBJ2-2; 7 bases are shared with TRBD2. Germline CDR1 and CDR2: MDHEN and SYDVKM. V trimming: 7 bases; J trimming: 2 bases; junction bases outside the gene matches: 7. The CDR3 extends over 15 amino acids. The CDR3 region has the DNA TGTGCCAGCATCCGAAGCGGGGTTAACACCGGGGAGCTGTTTTTT. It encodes CASIRSGVNTGELFF.

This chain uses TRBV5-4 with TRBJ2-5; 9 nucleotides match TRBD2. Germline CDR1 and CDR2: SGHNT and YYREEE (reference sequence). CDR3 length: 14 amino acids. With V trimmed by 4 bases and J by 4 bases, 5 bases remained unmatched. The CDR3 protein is CASSHGTSRETQYF. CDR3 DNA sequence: TGTGCCAGCAGCCATGGGACTAGCAGAGAGACCCAGTACTTC.

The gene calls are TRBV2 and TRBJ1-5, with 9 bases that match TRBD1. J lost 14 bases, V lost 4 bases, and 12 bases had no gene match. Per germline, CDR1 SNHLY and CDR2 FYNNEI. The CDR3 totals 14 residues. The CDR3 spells CASSGGQGSPREHF. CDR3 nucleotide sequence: TGTGCCAGCAGTGGCGGACAGGGGAGCCCGAGGGAGCATTTT. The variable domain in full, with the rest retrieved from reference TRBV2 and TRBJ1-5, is EPEVTQTPSHQVTQMGQEVILRCVPISNHLYFYWYRQILGQKVEFLVSFYNNEISEKSEIFDDQFSVERPDGSNFTLKIRSTKLEDSAMYFCASSGGQGSPREHFGDGTRLSIL.

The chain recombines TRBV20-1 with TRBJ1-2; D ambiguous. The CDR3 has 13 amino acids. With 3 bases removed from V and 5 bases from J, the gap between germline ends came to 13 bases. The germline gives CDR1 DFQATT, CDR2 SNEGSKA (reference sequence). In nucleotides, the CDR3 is TGCAGTGCTAGTATCGGAAGTTCTTATGGCTACACCTTC. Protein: CSASIGSSYGYTF.

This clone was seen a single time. In DNA form, the CDR3 reads TGTGCCAGCAGTTTCGGACTAGCGGGGGACGAGCAGTACTTC. Residues: CASSFGLAGDEQYF. The genes are TRBV6-2 or TRBV6-3 and TRBJ2-7, with TRBD2 matching 13 bases. This CDR3 is 14 amino acids long. Trimming took 4 bases from V and 5 from J; bases not matched to a gene: 2. Germline lookup yields CDR1 MNHEY and CDR2 SVGEGT.

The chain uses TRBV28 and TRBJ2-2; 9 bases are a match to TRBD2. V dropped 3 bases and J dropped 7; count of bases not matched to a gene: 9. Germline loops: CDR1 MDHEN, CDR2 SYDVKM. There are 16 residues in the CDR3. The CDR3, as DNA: TGTGCCAGCAGTTTTATGGCGGGAGGGCCTGGCGGGGAGCTGTTTTTT. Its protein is CASSFMAGGPGGELFF.

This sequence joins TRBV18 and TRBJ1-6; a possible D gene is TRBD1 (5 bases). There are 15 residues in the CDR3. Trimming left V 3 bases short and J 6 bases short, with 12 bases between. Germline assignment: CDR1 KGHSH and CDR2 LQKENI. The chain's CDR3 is CASSPRERGNSPLHF. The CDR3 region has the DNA TGTGCCAGCTCACCCCGAGAAAGGGGTAATTCACCCCTCCACTTT.

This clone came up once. The CDR3 nucleotides read TGTGCCAGCAACCTGGGACGGGGGGACACTGAAGCTTTCTTT. It yields the protein CASNLGRGDTEAFF. The rearrangement uses TRBV6-5 and TRBJ1-1; weak D call: TRBD1 (5 bases). Trimming stripped 7 bases from V and 3 bases from J, with 15 bases between. CDR3 length: 14 residues. Germline V gene sequence: CDR1 MNHEY, CDR2 SVGAGI.

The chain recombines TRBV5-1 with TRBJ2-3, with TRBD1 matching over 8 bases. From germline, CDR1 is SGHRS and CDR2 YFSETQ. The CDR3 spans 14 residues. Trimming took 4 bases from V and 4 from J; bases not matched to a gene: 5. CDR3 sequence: CASSTGQGPDTQYF. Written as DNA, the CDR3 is TGCGCCAGCAGCACCGGACAGGGCCCAGATACGCAGTATTTT.

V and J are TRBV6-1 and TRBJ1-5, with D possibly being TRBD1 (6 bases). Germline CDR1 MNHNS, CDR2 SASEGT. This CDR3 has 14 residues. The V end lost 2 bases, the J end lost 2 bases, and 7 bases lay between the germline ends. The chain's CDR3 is CASSESGGNQPQHF. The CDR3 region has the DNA TGTGCCAGCAGTGAATCAGGGGGCAATCAGCCCCAGCATTTT.

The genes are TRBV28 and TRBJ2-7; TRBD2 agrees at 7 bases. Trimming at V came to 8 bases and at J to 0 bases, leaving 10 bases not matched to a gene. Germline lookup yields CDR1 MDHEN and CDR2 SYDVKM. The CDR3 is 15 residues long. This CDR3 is CASRGEGGLSYEQYF. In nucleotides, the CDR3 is TGTGCCAGCCGGGGGGAGGGAGGACTCTCCTACGAGCAGTACTTC.

The chain's CDR3 is CASSSGDYGYTF. CDR3 nucleotides: TGTGCCAGCAGTTCGGGGGACTATGGCTACACCTTC. The chain recombines TRBV28 with TRBJ1-2; the D gene is possibly TRBD1 (5 bases). Trimming shortened V by 4 bases and J by 3 bases, and 6 bases separated the two germline ends. Germline CDR1 is MDHEN and CDR2 is SYDVKM. CDR3 length: 12 amino acids.

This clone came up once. The CDR3 coding sequence is TGTGCCAGCAGGTTTACTGGGACAGGGGCCTACGAGCAGTACTTC. This translates into CASRFTGTGAYEQYF. The chain recombines TRBV7-9 with TRBJ2-7; 10 bases line up with TRBD1. CDR1 and CDR2 (germline): SEHNR, FQNEAQ (reference sequence). The CDR3 is 15 amino acids. Germline trimming cut 6 bases from V and 2 bases from J; bases unmatched to any gene: 7.

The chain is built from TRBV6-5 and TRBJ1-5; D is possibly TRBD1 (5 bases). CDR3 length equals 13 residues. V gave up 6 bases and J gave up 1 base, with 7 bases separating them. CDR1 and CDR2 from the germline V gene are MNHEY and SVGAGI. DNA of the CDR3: TGTGCCAGCAGATGGGGGAGCAATCAGCCCCAGCATTTT. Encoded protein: CASRWGSNQPQHF.

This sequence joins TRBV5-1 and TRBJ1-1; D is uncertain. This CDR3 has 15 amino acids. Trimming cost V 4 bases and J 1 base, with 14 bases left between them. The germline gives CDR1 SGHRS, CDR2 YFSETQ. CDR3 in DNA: TGCGCCAGCAGCGGAGGTACCGGGAGGAACACTGAAGCTTTCTTT. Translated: CASSGGTGRNTEAFF.

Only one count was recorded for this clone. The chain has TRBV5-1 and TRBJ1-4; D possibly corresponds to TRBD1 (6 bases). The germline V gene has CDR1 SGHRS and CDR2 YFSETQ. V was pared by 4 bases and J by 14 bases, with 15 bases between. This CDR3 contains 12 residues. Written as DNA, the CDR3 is TGCGCCAGCAGCGACACAGGGAATCGGCTGTTTTTT. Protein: CASSDTGNRLFF.

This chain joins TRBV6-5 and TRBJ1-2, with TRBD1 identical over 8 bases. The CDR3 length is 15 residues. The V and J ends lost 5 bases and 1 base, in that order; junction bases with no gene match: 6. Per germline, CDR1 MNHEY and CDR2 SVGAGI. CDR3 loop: CASSPGTGRNYGYTF. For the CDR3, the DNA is TGTGCCAGCAGTCCTGGGACAGGACGTAACTATGGCTACACCTTC.

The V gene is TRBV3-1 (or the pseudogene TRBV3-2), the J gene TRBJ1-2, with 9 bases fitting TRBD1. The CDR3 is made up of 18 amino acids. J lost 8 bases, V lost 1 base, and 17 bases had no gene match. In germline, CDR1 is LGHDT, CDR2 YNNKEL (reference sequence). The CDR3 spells CASSQVVGFAQGASGYTF. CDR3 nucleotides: TGTGCCAGCAGCCAAGTTGTGGGGTTCGCACAGGGGGCGTCAGGCTACACCTTC.

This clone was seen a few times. CDR3 coding DNA: TGTGCCACCCATGAAAGCTCAGGCTATGGCTACACCTTC. It specifies CATHESSGYGYTF. V is TRBV6-5 and J is TRBJ1-2, with unresolved D. Germline CDR1 is MNHEY and CDR2 is SVGAGI. The CDR3 is 13 amino acids. The germline V and J ends were trimmed by 10 bases and 4 bases, with 16 bases remaining between them.

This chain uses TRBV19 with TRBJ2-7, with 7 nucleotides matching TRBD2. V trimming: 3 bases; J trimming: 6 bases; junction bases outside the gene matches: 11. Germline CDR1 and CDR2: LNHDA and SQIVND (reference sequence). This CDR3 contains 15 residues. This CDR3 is CASSMGGVGSGEQYF. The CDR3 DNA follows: TGTGCCAGTAGTATGGGAGGGGTCGGGTCGGGCGAGCAGTACTTC.

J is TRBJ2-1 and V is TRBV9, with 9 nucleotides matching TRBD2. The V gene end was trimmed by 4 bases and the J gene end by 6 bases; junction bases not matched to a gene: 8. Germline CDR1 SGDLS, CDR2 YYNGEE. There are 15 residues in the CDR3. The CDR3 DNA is TGTGCCAGCAGCCCTAGCGGGATACGGGGCAATGAGCAGTTCTTC. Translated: CASSPSGIRGNEQFF. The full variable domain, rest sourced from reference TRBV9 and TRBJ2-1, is DSGVTQTPKHLITATGQRVTLRCSPRSGDLSVYWYQQSLDQGLQFLIQYYNGEERAKGNILERFSAQQFPDLHSELNLSSLELGDSALYFCASSPSGIRGNEQFFGPGTRLTVL.

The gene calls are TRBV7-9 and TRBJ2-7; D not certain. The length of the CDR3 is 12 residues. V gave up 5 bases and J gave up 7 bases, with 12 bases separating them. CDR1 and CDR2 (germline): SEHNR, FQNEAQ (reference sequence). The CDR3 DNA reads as TGTGCCAGCAGCCCCCCCTGGCGTGAGCAGTACTTC. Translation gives CASSPPWREQYF.

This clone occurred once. The CDR3 reads CASSRTRRETQYF. CDR3 nucleotide sequence: TGTGCCAGTAGCAGGACTAGAAGAGAGACCCAGTACTTC. The chain has TRBV19 and TRBJ2-5; 7 bases map to TRBD2. Germline V gene data show CDR1 as LNHDA and CDR2 as SQIVND (reference sequence). The V segment lost 6 bases and the J segment 4 bases; nucleotides outside the gene matches: 5. The CDR3 spans 13 residues.

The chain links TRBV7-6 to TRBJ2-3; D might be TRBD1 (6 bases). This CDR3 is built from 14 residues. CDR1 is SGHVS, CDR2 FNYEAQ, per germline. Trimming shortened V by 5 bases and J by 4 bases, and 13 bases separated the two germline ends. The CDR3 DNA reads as TGTGCCAGCAGCCGAACAACAGGGCCAGATACGCAGTATTTT. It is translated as CASSRTTGPDTQYF.